This entry lists 30 T cell receptor beta chains sequenced from one sample in a study of blood T cell repertoires in COVID-19. This table comes from immunoSEQ multiplex PCR, and its TCRdb copy is limited to in-frame clones, with some not included. The sample yields almost 300,000 clones, nearly 90% seen once. Sequencing used peripheral blood. These receptors came from a woman younger than 45 with COVID-19, enrolled during active disease.

The genes are TRBV19 and TRBJ1-6; possible D gene TRBD1, 6 bases. Trimming shortened V by 6 bases and J by 9 bases, and 9 bases separated the two germline ends. CDR3 length equals 12 residues. The germline CDR1 and CDR2 sequences are LNHDA and SQIVND (reference sequence). The CDR3 nucleotides read TGTGCCAGTAGGGCAGGGGTTTCACCCCTCCACTTT. It specifies CASRAGVSPLHF.

V usage is TRBV12-3 or TRBV12-4 and J usage is TRBJ1-6, with a possible D match to TRBD1 (5 bases). The CDR3 is 13 residues long. V was trimmed by 8 bases and J by 9 bases, leaving 14 bases between them. In DNA form, the CDR3 reads TGTGCCAGCGGTACAGGTCTCGCTTCACCCCTCCACTTT. Translated: CASGTGLASPLHF.

V and J are TRBV3-1 (or the pseudogene TRBV3-2) and TRBJ1-5; D uncertain. Germline V gives CDR1 LGHDT, CDR2 YNNKEL (reference sequence). This CDR3 comprises 13 residues. Trimming removed 1 base at V and 5 bases at J, with 6 bases between. CDR3 sequence: CASSQAYDQPQHF. The CDR3 DNA reads TGTGCCAGCAGCCAAGCTTATGATCAGCCCCAGCATTTT.

This chain connects TRBV28 to TRBJ2-5; possible D gene TRBD1, 5 bases. Trimming took off 6 bases at V and 5 bases at J, with 10 bases between the two ends. Per germline, CDR1 MDHEN and CDR2 SYDVKM. CDR3 length equals 12 residues. The CDR3, as DNA: TGTGCCAGCAGAGCAGGGTTTGAGACCCAGTACTTC. It is translated as CASRAGFETQYF.

The chain combines TRBV5-4 with TRBJ2-7; perhaps TRBD1 as D (6 bases). The V and J ends lost 4 bases and 4 bases respectively, with 12 bases between them. The CDR3 sequence is 13 residues long. Germline CDR1 and CDR2: SGHNT and YYREEE (reference sequence). The CDR3 here is CASSPRDKYEQYF. The DNA of the CDR3 is TGTGCCAGCAGCCCCCGGGACAAATACGAGCAGTACTTC.

The J gene is TRBJ1-3, the V gene TRBV6-2 or TRBV6-3; D is ambiguous. V lost 2 bases to trimming and J lost 0 bases, with 14 bases between them. Germline V CDR1 and CDR2: MNHEY, SVGEGT. The CDR3 sequence is 17 residues long. The CDR3 nucleotides read TGTGCCAGCAGTTACCTCGGGAGCAGAAGCTCTGGAAACACCATATATTTT. Translation: CASSYLGSRSSGNTIYF.

The V gene is TRBV19, the J gene TRBJ2-7, with a possible D match to TRBD1 (6 bases). V was pared by 6 bases and J by 2 bases, with 17 bases between. CDR3 length: 15 amino acids. CDR1 and CDR2 from the germline V gene are LNHDA and SQIVND (reference sequence). In DNA form, the CDR3 reads TGTGCCAGTAGCCTTTCACGGGACACAGCCTACGAGCAGTACTTC. Its protein is CASSLSRDTAYEQYF.

This chain connects TRBV2 to TRBJ1-5; D is uncertain. The germline CDR1 and CDR2 sequences are SNHLY and FYNNEI. The CDR3 totals 15 residues. Trimming left V 3 bases short and J 10 bases short, with 19 bases between. The CDR3 is CASSEGRKFPLPQHF. The CDR3 DNA follows: TGTGCCAGCAGTGAGGGCAGGAAGTTCCCGCTCCCCCAGCATTTT. The whole variable domain, filled in from reference TRBV2 and TRBJ1-5, reads EPEVTQTPSHQVTQMGQEVILRCVPISNHLYFYWYRQILGQKVEFLVSFYNNEISEKSEIFDDQFSVERPDGSNFTLKIRSTKLEDSAMYFCASSEGRKFPLPQHFGDGTRLSIL.

The CDR3 coding sequence is TGTGCCAGTAAGGCCGCGGGGGGGGGTTACAATGAGCAGTTCTTC. As protein: CASKAAGGGYNEQFF. This chain uses TRBV19 with TRBJ2-1, with 9 positions matching TRBD2. The CDR3 is 15 residues long. The trim removed 7 bases at V and 4 bases at J, leaving 8 bases unmatched. Germline V CDR1 and CDR2: LNHDA, SQIVND (reference sequence).

This rearrangement joins TRBV9 to TRBJ2-1, with 8 bases that match TRBD1. Germline CDR1 SGDLS, CDR2 YYNGEE. Losses at the gene ends were 3 bases for V and 0 bases for J; bases not matched to a gene: 2. The length of the CDR3 is 15 residues. DNA for the CDR3: TGTGCCAGCAGCGCAACAGGGGGCTCCTACAATGAGCAGTTCTTC. It specifies CASSATGGSYNEQFF.

This chain connects TRBV3-1 (or the pseudogene TRBV3-2) to TRBJ2-7; 9 bases agree with TRBD2. Germline V lookup: CDR1 LGHDT, CDR2 YNNKEL (reference sequence). J was trimmed by 0 bases and V by 4 bases; bases with no gene match: 1. The CDR3 is 14 residues long. CDR3 DNA sequence: TGTGCCAGCAGCCGGACTAGCGCCTCCTACGAGCAGTACTTC. Its translation: CASSRTSASYEQYF.

V usage is TRBV12-3 or TRBV12-4 and J usage is TRBJ1-2; possibly TRBD1 for D (5 bases). The V end was cut by 6 bases, the J end by 2 bases, with 10 bases between. The CDR3 runs to 13 residues. Here the CDR3 DNA reads TGTGCCAGCAGCTGGGCAGGGAACTATGGCTACACCTTC. This encodes CASSWAGNYGYTF.

The V and J genes are TRBV11-2 and TRBJ2-1; a weak D match, TRBD1 (6 bases). Germline CDR1 is SGHAT and CDR2 is FQNNGV. The V end was cut by 5 bases, the J end by 0 bases, with 11 bases between. The length of the CDR3 is 15 residues. The CDR3, as DNA: TGTGCCAGCAGCCTCAGGGGACACTCCTACAATGAGCAGTTCTTC. This encodes CASSLRGHSYNEQFF.

This clone was seen once. This chain connects TRBV3-1 (or the pseudogene TRBV3-2) to TRBJ2-7; unclear D gene. The CDR3 has 16 amino acids. Germline lookup yields CDR1 LGHDT and CDR2 YNNKEL (reference sequence). Trimming left V 0 bases short and J 4 bases short, with 16 bases between. The CDR3 loop reads CASSQDPGSLNYEQYF. The CDR3 region has the DNA TGTGCCAGCAGCCAAGATCCCGGGTCCCTTAATTACGAGCAGTACTTC.

The CDR3 bases are TGTGCCAGCAGTTCGGGACAGGGGGCCTACGAGCAGTACTTC. Protein sequence: CASSSGQGAYEQYF. J is TRBJ2-7 and V is TRBV28, with 11 bases identical to TRBD1. CDR1 MDHEN and CDR2 SYDVKM come from the germline V gene. This CDR3 is built from 14 residues. V lost 4 bases and J lost 2; bases outside the gene matches: 1. The complete variable domain, with remaining parts taken from reference TRBV28 and TRBJ2-7, reads DVKVTQSSRYLVKRTGEKVFLECVQDMDHENMFWYRQDPGLGLRLIYFSYDVKMKEKGDIPEGYSVSREKKERFSLILESASTNQTSMYLCASSSGQGAYEQYFGPGTRLTVT.

V is TRBV18 and J is TRBJ2-3; D is possibly TRBD2 (6 bases). The germline CDR1 and CDR2 sequences are KGHSH and LQKENI. V was clipped by 2 bases and J by 2 bases, with 8 bases between them. CDR3 size: 14 residues. Here the CDR3 reads CASSPSGDTDTQYF. CDR3 nucleotides: TGTGCCAGCTCACCATCGGGGGACACAGATACGCAGTATTTT.

The V gene is TRBV3-1 (or the pseudogene TRBV3-2), the J gene TRBJ1-1, with a possible D match to TRBD1 (6 bases). The CDR3 extends over 15 amino acids. The V and J ends lost 4 bases and 3 bases respectively, with 15 bases between them. Looked up from germline, CDR1 is LGHDT and CDR2 is YNNKEL (reference sequence). The CDR3 region is CASSPQQGWDTEAFF. The CDR3 DNA follows: TGTGCCAGCAGCCCTCAACAGGGTTGGGACACTGAAGCTTTCTTT.

The chain has TRBV19 and TRBJ1-5, with 9 bases fitting TRBD1. V gave up 5 bases and J gave up 0 bases; unmatched junction bases: 8. Germline V lookup: CDR1 LNHDA, CDR2 SQIVND (reference sequence). The CDR3 covers 17 residues. CDR3 loop: CASSGPGQGYSNQPQHF. Here the CDR3 DNA reads TGTGCCAGTAGTGGCCCGGGACAGGGTTATAGCAATCAGCCCCAGCATTTT.

This clone was found once. The J gene is TRBJ1-6, the V gene TRBV2; D call uncertain. CDR3 length: 15 residues. V was pared by 6 bases and J by 9 bases, with 18 bases between. CDR1 is SNHLY, CDR2 FYNNEI, per germline. CDR3 DNA: TGTGCCAGCAGAGAACTTCAATTTATGCGTTCACCCCTCCACTTT. Amino acids: CASRELQFMRSPLHF.

This chain links TRBV5-6 with TRBJ2-7, with a possible D match to TRBD1 (5 bases). With 6 bases removed from V and 3 bases from J, the gap between germline ends came to 10 bases. The CDR3 runs 12 residues. Germline CDR1 and CDR2: SGHDT and YYEEEE. CDR3 sequence (DNA): TGTGCCAGCATAGACAGAAACTACGAGCAGTACTTC. Its protein product is CASIDRNYEQYF.

This chain links TRBV2 with TRBJ2-6; tentatively, D is TRBD1 (6 bases). The germline V gene encodes CDR1 SNHLY and CDR2 FYNNEI. V was shortened by 4 bases and J by 4 bases, with 11 bases between the two germline ends. The CDR3 contains 15 residues. The CDR3 is CASSVSGAGANVLTF. For the CDR3, the DNA is TGTGCCAGCAGTGTGTCAGGGGCCGGGGCCAACGTCCTGACTTTC.

Only one count was recorded for this clone. V usage is TRBV6-6 and J usage is TRBJ1-3; D possibly corresponds to TRBD1 (6 bases). The V gene's germline CDR1 is MNHNY and CDR2 SVGAGI (reference sequence). V lost 4 bases and J lost 4, with 11 bases in between. The CDR3 has 14 residues. CDR3 in amino acids: CASSSLDRGNTIYF. CDR3 coding DNA: TGTGCCAGCAGTTCCCTCGACAGGGGAAACACCATATATTTT.

This clone has a single count. This chain connects TRBV7-2 to TRBJ2-5, with 7 nucleotides matching TRBD1. The germline V gene encodes CDR1 SGHTA and CDR2 FQGNSA. Trimming took 6 bases from V and 2 from J; bases not matched to a gene: 3. This CDR3 spans 13 amino acids. DNA for the CDR3: TGTGCCAGCAGGGGGACAGATCAAGAGACCCAGTACTTC. Amino acid sequence: CASRGTDQETQYF.

This chain connects TRBV5-1 to TRBJ1-5; D not resolved. The CDR3 has 15 amino acids. Germline V lookup: CDR1 SGHRS, CDR2 YFSETQ. Between the trimmed V and J ends, which lost 3 bases and 1 base, there was a span of 11 bases. This chain's CDR3 is CASSSLPRSNQPQHF. The CDR3 coding sequence is TGCGCCAGCAGCTCGCTCCCTAGGAGCAATCAGCCCCAGCATTTT. The variable domain in full, completed from reference TRBV5-1 and TRBJ1-5, reads KAGVTQTPRYLIKTRGQQVTLSCSPISGHRSVSWYQQTPGQGLQFLFEYFSETQRNKGNFPGRFSGRQFSNSRSEMNVSTLELGDSALYLCASSSLPRSNQPQHFGDGTRLSIL.

V gene TRBV9 combines with J gene TRBJ1-3, with 9 bases identical to TRBD1. CDR3 length equals 16 residues. Looked up from germline, CDR1 is SGDLS and CDR2 is YYNGEE. J gave up 1 base and V 0 bases, and 2 bases lay outside the gene matches. CDR3 amino acids: CASSVDDRGSGNTIYF. As DNA, the CDR3 is TGTGCCAGCAGCGTAGACGACAGGGGGTCTGGAAACACCATATATTTT. The entire variable domain, with the rest obtained from reference TRBV9 and TRBJ1-3, is as follows: DSGVTQTPKHLITATGQRVTLRCSPRSGDLSVYWYQQSLDQGLQFLIQYYNGEERAKGNILERFSAQQFPDLHSELNLSSLELGDSALYFCASSVDDRGSGNTIYFGEGSWLTVV.

The chain recombines TRBV19 with TRBJ2-7, with 10 bases aligning to TRBD1. CDR3 length: 15 residues. Losses at the gene ends were 3 bases for V and 3 bases for J; bases not matched to a gene: 5. Germline V lookup: CDR1 LNHDA, CDR2 SQIVND (reference sequence). The CDR3 DNA reads as TGTGCCAGTAGTATCGGGACAGGGGTTTTCTACGAGCAGTACTTC. Protein sequence: CASSIGTGVFYEQYF.

CDR3 in DNA: TGTGCCAGCAGTGAGTCAGGCACCGGTCCCCGCGCAGGCGAGCAGTACTTC. It encodes CASSESGTGPRAGEQYF. V usage is TRBV2 and J usage is TRBJ2-7; no clear D. Germline V gene data show CDR1 as SNHLY and CDR2 as FYNNEI. V lost 3 bases and J lost 6, with 24 bases in between. The CDR3 has 17 residues.

CDR3: CASLAGGHNEQFF. The CDR3 DNA is TGTGCCAGCTTAGCGGGGGGTCACAATGAGCAGTTCTTC. The chain combines TRBV12-3 or TRBV12-4 with TRBJ2-1, with TRBD2 identical over 10 bases. Germline trimming cut 8 bases from V and 5 bases from J; bases unmatched to any gene: 3. The CDR3 has 13 amino acids.

The rearrangement uses TRBV5-6 and TRBJ2-7, with 7 bases that match TRBD2. The trim removed 2 bases at V and 2 bases at J, leaving 13 bases unmatched. The CDR3 consists of 17 residues. CDR1 and CDR2 (germline): SGHDT, YYEEEE. This CDR3 is CASSLGLAGDFTYEQYF. The CDR3, as DNA: TGTGCCAGCAGCTTAGGTCTGGCGGGGGATTTCACCTACGAGCAGTACTTC.

This clone has just one count. The chain combines TRBV7-8 with TRBJ2-7, with 8 bases matching TRBD1. CDR1 SGHVS and CDR2 FQNEAQ come from the germline V gene. The CDR3 has 16 amino acids. J was trimmed by 4 bases and V by 0 bases; bases with no gene match: 8. DNA of the CDR3: TGTGCCAGCAGCTTAGCAGACCAGGGGGCCGGATACGAGCAGTACTTC. As protein: CASSLADQGAGYEQYF.